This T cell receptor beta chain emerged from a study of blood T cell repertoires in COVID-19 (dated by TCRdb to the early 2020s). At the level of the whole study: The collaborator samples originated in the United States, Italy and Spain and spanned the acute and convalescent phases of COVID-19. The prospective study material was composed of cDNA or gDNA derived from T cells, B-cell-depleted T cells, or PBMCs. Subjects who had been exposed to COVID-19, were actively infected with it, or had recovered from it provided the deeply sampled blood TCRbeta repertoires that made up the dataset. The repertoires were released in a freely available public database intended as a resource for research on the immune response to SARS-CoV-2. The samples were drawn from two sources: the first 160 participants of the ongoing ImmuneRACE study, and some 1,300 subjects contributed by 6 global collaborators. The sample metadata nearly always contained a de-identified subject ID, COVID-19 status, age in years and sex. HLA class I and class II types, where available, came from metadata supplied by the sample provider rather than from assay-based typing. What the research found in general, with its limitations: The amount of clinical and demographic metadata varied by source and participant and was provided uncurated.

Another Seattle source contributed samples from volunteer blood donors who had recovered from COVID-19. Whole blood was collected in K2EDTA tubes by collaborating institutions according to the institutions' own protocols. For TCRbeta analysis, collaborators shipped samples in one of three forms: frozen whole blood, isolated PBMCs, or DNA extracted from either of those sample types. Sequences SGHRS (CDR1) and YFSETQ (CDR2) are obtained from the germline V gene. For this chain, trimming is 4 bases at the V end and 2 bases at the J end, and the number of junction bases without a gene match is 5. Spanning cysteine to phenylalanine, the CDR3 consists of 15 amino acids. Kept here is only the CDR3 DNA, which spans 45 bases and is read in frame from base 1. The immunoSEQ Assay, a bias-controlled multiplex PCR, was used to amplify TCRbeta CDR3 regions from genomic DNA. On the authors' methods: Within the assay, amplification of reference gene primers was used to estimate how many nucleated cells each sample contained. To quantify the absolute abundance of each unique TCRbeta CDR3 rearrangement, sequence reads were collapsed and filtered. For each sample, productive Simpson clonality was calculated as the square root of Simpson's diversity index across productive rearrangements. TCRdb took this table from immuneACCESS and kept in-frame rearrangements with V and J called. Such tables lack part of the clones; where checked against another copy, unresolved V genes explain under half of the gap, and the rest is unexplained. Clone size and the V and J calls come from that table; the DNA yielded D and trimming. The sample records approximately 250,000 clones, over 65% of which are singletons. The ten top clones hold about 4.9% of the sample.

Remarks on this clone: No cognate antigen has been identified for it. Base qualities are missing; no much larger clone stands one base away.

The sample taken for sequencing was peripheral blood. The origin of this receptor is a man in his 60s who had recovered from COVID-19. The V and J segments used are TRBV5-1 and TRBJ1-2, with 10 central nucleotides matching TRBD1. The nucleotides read TGCGCCAGCAGCCCCGGACAGGGGGGGAACTATGGCTACACCTTC. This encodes CASSPGQGGNYGYTF.